This TCR beta chain was identified during a study of shared clonotypes between healthy human individuals. Only one count was recorded for this clone. Antigen unknown. The same CDR3 arises from other DNA sequences in this sample as well. The CDR3 is 13 residues long. Germline V CDR1 and CDR2: LNHDA, SQIVND (reference sequence). V was pared by 3 bases and J by 1 base, with 6 bases between. Clones were sequenced by immunoSEQ multiplex PCR, and TCRdb holds only the in-frame ones, with some missing. The sample has 650,000 to 800,000 clones; approximately 90% are singletons. CD45RO-negative cells were positively selected for CCR7, leaving out terminally differentiated effector memory CD45RA+ cells. Points from the study as a whole: The study found lower generation probabilities in non-shared clonotypes than in those shared by all four donors. In the sorted subsets, rarefaction showed sequencing was incomplete despite large depth. Blood was the only sampled material, and tissue repertoires likely differ.

The specimen sequenced was naive CD8+ T cells sorted from blood. The receptor was derived from a man aged 25 to 40 in good health. This chain uses TRBV19 with TRBJ2-5; unclear D gene. The CDR3 DNA follows: TGTGCCAGTAGTATTGGCTCCCAAGAGACCCAGTACTTC. It specifies CASSIGSQETQYF.